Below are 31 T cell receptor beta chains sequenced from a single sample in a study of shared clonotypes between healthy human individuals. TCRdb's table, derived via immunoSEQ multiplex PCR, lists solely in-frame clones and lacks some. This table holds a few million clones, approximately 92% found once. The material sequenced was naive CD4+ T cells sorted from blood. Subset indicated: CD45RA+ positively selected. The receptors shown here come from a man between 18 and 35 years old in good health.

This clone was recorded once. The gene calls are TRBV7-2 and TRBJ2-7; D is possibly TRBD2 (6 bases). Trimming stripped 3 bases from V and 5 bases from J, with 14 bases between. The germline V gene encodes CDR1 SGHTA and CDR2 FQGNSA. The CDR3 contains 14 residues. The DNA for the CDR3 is TGTGCCAGCAGCTTTAGCGGTGTTGGCCACGAGCAGTACTTC. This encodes CASSFSGVGHEQYF.

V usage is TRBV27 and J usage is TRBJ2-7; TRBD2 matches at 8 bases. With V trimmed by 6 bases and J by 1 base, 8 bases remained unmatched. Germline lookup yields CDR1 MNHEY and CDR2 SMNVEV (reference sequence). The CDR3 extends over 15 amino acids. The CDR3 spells CASRDTSGQSYEQYF. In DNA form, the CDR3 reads TGTGCCAGCAGGGATACTAGCGGACAATCCTACGAGCAGTACTTC.

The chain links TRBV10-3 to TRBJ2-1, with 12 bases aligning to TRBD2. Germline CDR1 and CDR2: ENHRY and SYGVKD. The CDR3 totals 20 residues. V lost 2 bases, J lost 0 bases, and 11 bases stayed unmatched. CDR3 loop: CAISELGTSGLTSSYNEQFF. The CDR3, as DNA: TGTGCCATCAGTGAGCTAGGGACTAGCGGGTTAACGAGCTCCTACAATGAGCAGTTCTTC.

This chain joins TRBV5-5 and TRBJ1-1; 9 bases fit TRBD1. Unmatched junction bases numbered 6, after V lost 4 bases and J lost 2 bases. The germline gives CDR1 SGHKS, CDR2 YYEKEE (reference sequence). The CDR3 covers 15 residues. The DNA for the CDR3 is TGTGCCAGCAGCCGTTTACAGGGGGCCAACACTGAAGCTTTCTTT. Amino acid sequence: CASSRLQGANTEAFF.

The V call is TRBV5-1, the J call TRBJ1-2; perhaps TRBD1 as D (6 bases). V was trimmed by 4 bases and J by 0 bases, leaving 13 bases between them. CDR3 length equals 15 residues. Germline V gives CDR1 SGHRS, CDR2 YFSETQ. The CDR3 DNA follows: TGCGCCAGCAGCCCGGACAGCCACCCTAACTATGGCTACACCTTC. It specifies CASSPDSHPNYGYTF.

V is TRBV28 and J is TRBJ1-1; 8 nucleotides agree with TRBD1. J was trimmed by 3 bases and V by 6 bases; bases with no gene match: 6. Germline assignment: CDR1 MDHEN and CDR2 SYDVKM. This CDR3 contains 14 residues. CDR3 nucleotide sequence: TGTGCCAGCAGCTCAGGGGGCCTGGACACTGAAGCTTTCTTT. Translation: CASSSGGLDTEAFF.

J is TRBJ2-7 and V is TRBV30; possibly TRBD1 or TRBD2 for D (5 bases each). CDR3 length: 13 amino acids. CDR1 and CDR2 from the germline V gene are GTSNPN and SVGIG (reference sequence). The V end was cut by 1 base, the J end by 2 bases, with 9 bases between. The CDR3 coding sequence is TGTGCCTGGAGTGACTTGGGGGCCTACGAGCAGTACTTC. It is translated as CAWSDLGAYEQYF.

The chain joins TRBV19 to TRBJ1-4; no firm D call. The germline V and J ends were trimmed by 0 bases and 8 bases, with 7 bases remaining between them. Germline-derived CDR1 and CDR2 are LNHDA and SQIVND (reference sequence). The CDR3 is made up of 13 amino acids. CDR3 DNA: TGTGCCAGTAGTATAGATCTCGGAGAAAAACTGTTTTTT. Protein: CASSIDLGEKLFF.

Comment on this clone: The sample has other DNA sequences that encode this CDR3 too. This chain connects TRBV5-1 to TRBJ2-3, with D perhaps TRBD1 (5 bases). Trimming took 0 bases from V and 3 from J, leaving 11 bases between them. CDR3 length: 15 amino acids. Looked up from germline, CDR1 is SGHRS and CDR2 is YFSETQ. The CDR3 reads CASSLVQGGTDTQYF. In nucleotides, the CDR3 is TGCGCCAGCAGCTTGGTGCAGGGTGGGACAGATACGCAGTATTTT.

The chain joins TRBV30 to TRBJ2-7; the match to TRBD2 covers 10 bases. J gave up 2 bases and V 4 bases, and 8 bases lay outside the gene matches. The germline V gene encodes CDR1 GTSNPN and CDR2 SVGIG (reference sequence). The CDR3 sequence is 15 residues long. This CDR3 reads CAWTSKGTSAYEQYF. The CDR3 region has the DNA TGTGCCTGGACCAGTAAGGGGACTAGCGCCTACGAGCAGTACTTC. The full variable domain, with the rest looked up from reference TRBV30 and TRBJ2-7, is SQTIHQWPATLVQPVGSPLSLECTVEGTSNPNLYWYRQAAGRGLQLLFYSVGIGQISSEVPQNLSASRPQDRQFILSSKKLLLSDSGFYLCAWTSKGTSAYEQYFGPGTRLTVT.

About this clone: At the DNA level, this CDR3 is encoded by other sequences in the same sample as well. The CDR3 sequence: CASSYRAGVGSYEQYF. The CDR3 nucleotides read TGTGCCAGCAGTTACAGAGCGGGAGTGGGCTCCTACGAGCAGTACTTC. This sequence joins TRBV6-5 and TRBJ2-7, with 8 bases lining up with TRBD2. Germline lookup yields CDR1 MNHEY and CDR2 SVGAGI. This CDR3 is 16 amino acids long. V lost 2 bases and J lost 0; bases outside the gene matches: 6.

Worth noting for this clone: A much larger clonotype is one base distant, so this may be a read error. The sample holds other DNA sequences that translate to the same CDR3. Here the CDR3 DNA reads TGTGCCAGCAGCTTAGGCCAGAACACTGAAGCTTTCTTT. Its translation is CASSLGQNTEAFF. The V call is TRBV7-2, the J call TRBJ1-1; no reliable D call. The CDR3 covers 13 residues. Between the trimmed V and J ends, which lost 1 base and 1 base, there was a span of 4 bases. Germline CDR1 and CDR2: SGHTA and FQGNSA. The full variable domain, its missing parts supplied by reference TRBV7-2 and TRBJ1-1, is GAGVSQSPSNKVTEKGKDVELRCDPISGHTALYWYRQSLGQGLEFLIYFQGNSAPDKSGLPSDRFSAERTGGSVSTLTIQRTQQEDSAVYLCASSLGQNTEAFFGQGTRLTVV.

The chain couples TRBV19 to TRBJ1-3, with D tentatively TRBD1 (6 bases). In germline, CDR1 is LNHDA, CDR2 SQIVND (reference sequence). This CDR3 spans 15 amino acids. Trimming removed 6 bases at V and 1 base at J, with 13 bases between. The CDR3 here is CASSPAGASGNTIYF. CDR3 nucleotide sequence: TGTGCCAGTAGCCCCGCAGGGGCGTCTGGAAACACCATATATTTT.

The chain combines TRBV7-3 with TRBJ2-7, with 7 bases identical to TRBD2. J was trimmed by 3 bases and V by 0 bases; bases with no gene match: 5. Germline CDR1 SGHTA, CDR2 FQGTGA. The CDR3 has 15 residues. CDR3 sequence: CASSLTETSLYEQYF. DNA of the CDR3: TGTGCCAGCAGCTTAACCGAGACTAGCCTCTACGAGCAGTACTTC.

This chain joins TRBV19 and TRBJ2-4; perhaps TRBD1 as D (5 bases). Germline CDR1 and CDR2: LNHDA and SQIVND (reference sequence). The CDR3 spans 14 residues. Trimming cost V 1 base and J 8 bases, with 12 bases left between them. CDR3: CASSIGGGRDIQYF. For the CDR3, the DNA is TGTGCCAGTAGTATAGGGGGCGGAAGGGACATTCAGTACTTC.

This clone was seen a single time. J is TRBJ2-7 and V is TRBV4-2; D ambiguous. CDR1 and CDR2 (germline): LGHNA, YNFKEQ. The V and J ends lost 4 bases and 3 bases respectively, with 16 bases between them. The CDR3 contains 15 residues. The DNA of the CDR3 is TGTGCCAGCAGCCGTTCGCAAGAGCAAGGCTACGAGCAGTACTTC. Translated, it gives CASSRSQEQGYEQYF.

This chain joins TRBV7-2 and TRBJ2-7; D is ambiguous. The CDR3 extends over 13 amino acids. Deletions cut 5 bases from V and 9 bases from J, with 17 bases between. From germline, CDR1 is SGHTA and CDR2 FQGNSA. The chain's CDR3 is CASSPRIVARQYF. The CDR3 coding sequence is TGTGCCAGCAGCCCTCGGATCGTAGCTCGGCAGTACTTC.

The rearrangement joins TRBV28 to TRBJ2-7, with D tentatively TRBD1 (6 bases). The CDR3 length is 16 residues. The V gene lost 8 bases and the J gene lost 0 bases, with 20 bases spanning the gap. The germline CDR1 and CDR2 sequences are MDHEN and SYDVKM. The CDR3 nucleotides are TGTGCCAGCTCCTCTCTGGACAGAGAGCTCTCCTACGAGCAGTACTTC. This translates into CASSSLDRELSYEQYF.

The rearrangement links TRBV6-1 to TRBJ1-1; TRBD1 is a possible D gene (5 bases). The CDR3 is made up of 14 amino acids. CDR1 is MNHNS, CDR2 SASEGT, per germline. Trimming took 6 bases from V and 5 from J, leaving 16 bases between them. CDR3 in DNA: TGTGCCAGCAGCCGGGCGGGGCATGGGACTGAAGCTTTCTTT. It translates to CASSRAGHGTEAFF.

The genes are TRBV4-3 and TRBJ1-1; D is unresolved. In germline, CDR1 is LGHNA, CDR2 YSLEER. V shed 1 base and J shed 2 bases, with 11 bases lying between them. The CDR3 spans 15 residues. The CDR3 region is CASSQAGLGNTEAFF. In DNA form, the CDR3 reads TGCGCCAGCAGCCAAGCGGGCCTCGGAAACACTGAAGCTTTCTTT.

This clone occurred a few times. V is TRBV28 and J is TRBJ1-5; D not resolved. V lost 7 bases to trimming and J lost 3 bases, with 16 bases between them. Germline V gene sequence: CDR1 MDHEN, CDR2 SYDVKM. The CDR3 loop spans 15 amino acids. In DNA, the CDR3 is TGTGCCAGCATCTCGCCATCGGTTCTCAATCAGCCCCAGCATTTT. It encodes CASISPSVLNQPQHF.

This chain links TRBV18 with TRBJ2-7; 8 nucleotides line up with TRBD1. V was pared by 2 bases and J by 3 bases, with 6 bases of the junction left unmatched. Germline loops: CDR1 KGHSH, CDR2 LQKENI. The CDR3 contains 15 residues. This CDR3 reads CASSPFAGGNYEQYF. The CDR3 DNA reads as TGTGCCAGCTCACCATTCGCAGGGGGCAACTACGAGCAGTACTTC.

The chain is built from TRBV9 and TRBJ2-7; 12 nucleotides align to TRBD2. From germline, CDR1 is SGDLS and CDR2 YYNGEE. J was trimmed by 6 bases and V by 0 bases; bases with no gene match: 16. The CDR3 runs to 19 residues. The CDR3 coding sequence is TGTGCCAGCAGCGTAGACGAGGGGCGGCTAGCGGGAGGGTACGGCGAGCAGTACTTC. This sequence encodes CASSVDEGRLAGGYGEQYF.

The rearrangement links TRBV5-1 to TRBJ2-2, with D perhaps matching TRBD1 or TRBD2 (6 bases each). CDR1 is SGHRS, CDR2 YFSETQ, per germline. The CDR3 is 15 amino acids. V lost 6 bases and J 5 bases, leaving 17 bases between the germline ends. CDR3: CASKELGGPTGELFF. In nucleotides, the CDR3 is TGCGCCAGCAAAGAACTGGGGGGCCCGACCGGGGAGCTGTTTTTT.

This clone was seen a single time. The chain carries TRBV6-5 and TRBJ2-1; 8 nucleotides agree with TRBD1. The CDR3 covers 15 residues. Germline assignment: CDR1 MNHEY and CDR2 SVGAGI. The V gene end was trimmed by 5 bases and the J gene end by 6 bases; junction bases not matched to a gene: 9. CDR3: CASSTPGTGGNEQFF. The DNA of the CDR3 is TGTGCCAGCAGTACACCCGGGACAGGCGGCAATGAGCAGTTCTTC.

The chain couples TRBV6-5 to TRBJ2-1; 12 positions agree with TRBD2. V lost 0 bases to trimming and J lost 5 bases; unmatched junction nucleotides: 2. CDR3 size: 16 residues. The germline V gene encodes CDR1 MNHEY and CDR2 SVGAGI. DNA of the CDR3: TGTGCCAGCAGTTACTCAGGACTAGCGGGGAACAATGAGCAGTTCTTC. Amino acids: CASSYSGLAGNNEQFF.

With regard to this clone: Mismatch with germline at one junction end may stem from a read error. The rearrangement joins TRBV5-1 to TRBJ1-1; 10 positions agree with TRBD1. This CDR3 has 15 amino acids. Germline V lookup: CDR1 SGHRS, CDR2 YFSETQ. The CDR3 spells CASSLEGGQGDVLIF. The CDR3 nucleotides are TGCGCCAGCAGCTTGGAGGGAGGACAGGGGGACGTTTTGATCTTT.

CDR3 region: CASSSFQGVREQYF. The CDR3 bases are TGTGCCAGCAGCTCCTTCCAGGGGGTAAGGGAGCAGTACTTC. The chain is built from TRBV7-2 and TRBJ2-7; 7 bases agree with TRBD1. V lost 4 bases and J lost 7; bases outside the gene matches: 10. CDR1 is SGHTA and CDR2 is FQGNSA in the germline V gene. The CDR3 loop spans 14 amino acids.

The CDR3: CASSDSPEKLFF. In nucleotides, the CDR3 is TGCGCCAGCAGTGACTCCCCGGAAAAACTGTTTTTT. This rearrangement joins TRBV10-1 to TRBJ1-4, with unresolved D. This CDR3 spans 12 amino acids. The germline V and J ends were trimmed by 3 bases and 8 bases, with 7 bases remaining between them. The V gene's germline CDR1 is WNHNN and CDR2 SYGVQD (reference sequence).

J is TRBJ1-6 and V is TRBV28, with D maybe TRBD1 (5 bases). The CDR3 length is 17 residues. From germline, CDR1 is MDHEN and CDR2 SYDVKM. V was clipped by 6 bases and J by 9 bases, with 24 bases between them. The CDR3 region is CASSPIAGGTAGSPLHF. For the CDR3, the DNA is TGTGCCAGCAGCCCCATCGCCGGGGGGACCGCTGGTTCACCCCTCCACTTT.

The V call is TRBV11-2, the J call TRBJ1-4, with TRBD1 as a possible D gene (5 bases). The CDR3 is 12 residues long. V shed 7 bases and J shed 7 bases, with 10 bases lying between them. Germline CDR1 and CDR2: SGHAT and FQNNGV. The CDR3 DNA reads TGTGCCAGCACGCAGGGAAGTGAAAAACTGTTTTTT. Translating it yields CASTQGSEKLFF.